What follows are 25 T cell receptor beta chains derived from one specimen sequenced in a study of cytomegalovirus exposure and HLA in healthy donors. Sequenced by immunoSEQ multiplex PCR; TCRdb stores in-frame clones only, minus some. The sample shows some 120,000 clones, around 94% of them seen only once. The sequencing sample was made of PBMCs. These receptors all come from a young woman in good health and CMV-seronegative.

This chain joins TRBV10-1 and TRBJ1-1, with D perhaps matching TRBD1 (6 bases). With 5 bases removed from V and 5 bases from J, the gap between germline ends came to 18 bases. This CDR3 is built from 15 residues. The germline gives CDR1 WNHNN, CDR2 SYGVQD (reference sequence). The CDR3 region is CASSQGGGDRTEAFF. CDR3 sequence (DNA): TGCGCCAGCAGTCAGGGAGGGGGGGATCGGACTGAAGCTTTCTTT.

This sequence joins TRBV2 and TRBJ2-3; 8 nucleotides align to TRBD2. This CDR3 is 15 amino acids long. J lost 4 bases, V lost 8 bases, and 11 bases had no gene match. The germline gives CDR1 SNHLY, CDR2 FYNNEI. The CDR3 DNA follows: TGTGCCAGCTTTTACGGTAGCGGGGATCCAGATACGCAGTATTTT. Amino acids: CASFYGSGDPDTQYF.

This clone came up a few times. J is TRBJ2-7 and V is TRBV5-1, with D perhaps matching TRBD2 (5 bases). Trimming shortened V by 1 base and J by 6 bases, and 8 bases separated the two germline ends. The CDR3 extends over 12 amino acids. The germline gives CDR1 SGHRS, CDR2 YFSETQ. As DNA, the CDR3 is TGCGCCAGCAGCTTGTCCGAGGGCGAGCAGTACTTC. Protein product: CASSLSEGEQYF.

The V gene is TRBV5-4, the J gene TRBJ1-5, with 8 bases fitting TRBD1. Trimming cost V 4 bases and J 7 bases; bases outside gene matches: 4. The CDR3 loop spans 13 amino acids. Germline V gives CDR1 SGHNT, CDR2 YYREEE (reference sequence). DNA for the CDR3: TGTGCCAGCAGCCATCAGGGGGCCCAGCCCCAGCATTTT. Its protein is CASSHQGAQPQHF.

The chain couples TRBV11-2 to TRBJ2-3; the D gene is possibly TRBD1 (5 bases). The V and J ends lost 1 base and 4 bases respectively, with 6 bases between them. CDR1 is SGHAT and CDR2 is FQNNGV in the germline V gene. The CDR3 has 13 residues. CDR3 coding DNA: TGTGCCAGCAGCTTAGGGGGCCCAGATACGCAGTATTTT. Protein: CASSLGGPDTQYF.

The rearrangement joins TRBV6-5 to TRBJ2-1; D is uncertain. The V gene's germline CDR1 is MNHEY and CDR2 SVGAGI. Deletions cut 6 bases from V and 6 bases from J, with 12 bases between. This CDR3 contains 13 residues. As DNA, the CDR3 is TGTGCCAGCAGCGTCACCCTAATCAATGAGCAGTTCTTC. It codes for CASSVTLINEQFF.

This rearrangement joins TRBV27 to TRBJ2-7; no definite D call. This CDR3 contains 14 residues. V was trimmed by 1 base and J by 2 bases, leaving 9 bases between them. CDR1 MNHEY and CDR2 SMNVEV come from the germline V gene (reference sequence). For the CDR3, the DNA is TGTGCCAGCAGTTTATTTAACAGCCCCTACGAGCAGTACTTC. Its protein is CASSLFNSPYEQYF.

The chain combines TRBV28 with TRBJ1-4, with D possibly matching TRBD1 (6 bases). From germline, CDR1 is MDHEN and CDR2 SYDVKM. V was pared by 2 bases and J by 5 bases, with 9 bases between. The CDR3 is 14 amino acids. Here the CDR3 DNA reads TGTGCCAGCAGTTTAGGACAGTGGAATGAAAAACTGTTTTTT. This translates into CASSLGQWNEKLFF.

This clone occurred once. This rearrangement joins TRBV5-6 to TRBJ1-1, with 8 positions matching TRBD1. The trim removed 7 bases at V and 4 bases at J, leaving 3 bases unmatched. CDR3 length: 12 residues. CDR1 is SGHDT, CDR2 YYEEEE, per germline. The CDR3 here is CASHRGVTEAFF. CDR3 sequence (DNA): TGTGCCAGCCACAGGGGGGTCACTGAAGCTTTCTTT.

CDR3: CASSQIGVAANEKLFF. DNA for the CDR3: TGTGCCAGCAGTCAAATAGGGGTAGCGGCTAATGAAAAACTGTTTTTT. The chain recombines TRBV27 with TRBJ1-4; perhaps TRBD1 as D (5 bases). There are 16 residues in the CDR3. V was pared by 5 bases and J by 3 bases, with 16 bases between. Germline CDR1 and CDR2: MNHEY and SMNVEV (reference sequence).

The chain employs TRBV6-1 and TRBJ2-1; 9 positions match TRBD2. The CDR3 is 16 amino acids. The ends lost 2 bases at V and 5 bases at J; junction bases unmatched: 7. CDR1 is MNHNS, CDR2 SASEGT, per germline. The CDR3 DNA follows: TGTGCCAGCAGTGAAATGGGGGTAGCGGGAGACAATGAGCAGTTCTTC. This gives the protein CASSEMGVAGDNEQFF.

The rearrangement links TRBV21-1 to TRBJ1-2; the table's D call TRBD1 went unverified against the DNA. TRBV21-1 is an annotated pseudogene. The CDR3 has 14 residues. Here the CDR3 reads CASSKLRTVYGYTF. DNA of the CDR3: TGTGCCAGCAGCAAATTGAGGACAGTCTATGGCTACACCTTC.

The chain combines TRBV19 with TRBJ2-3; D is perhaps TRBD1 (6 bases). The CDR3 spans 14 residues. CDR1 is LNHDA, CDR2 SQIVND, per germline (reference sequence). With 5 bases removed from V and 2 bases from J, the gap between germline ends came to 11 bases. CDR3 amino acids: CASSPDSFTDTQYF. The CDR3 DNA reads TGTGCCAGTAGTCCGGACAGCTTCACAGATACGCAGTATTTT.

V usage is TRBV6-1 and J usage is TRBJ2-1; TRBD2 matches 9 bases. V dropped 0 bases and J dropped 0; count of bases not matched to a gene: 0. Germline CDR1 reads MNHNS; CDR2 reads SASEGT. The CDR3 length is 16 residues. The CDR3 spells CASSEASGGSYNEQFF. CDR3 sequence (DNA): TGTGCCAGCAGTGAAGCTAGCGGGGGCTCCTACAATGAGCAGTTCTTC.

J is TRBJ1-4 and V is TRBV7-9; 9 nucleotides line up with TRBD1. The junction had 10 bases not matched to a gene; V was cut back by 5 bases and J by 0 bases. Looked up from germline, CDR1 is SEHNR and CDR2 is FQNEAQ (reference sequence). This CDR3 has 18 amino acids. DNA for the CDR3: TGTGCCAGCAGCCCACGACAGGGGGACCCCCCAACTAATGAAAAACTGTTTTTT. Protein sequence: CASSPRQGDPPTNEKLFF.

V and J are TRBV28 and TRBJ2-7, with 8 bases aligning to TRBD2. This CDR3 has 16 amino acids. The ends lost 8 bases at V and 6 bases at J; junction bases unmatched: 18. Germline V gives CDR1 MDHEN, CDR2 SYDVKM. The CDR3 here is CASPDRGTGGSGEQYF. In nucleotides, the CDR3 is TGTGCCAGCCCCGATAGGGGTACGGGAGGGTCCGGCGAGCAGTACTTC. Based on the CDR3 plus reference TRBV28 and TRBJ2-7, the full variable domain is DVKVTQSSRYLVKRTGEKVFLECVQDMDHENMFWYRQDPGLGLRLIYFSYDVKMKEKGDIPEGYSVSREKKERFSLILESASTNQTSMYLCASPDRGTGGSGEQYFGPGTRLTVT.

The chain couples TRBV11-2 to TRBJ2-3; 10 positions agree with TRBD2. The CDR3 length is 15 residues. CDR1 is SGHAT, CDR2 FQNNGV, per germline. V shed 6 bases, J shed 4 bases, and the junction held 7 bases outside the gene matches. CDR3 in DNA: TGTGCCAGCAGTGAGCGGGAGGGCCTGGCAGATACGCAGTATTTT. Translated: CASSEREGLADTQYF.

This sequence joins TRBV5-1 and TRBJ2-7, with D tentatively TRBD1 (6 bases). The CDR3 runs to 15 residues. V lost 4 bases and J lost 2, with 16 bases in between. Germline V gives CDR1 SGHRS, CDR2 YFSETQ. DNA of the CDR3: TGCGCCAGCAGCGGCCTCGGGGCAGGGGCCTACGAGCAGTACTTC. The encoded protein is CASSGLGAGAYEQYF.

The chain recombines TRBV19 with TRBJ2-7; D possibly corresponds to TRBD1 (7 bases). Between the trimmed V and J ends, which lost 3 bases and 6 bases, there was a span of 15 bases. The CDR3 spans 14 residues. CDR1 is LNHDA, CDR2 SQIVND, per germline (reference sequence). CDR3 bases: TGTGCCAGTAGTATCCAGGGCAGGGGGGTCGAGCAGTACTTC. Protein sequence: CASSIQGRGVEQYF.

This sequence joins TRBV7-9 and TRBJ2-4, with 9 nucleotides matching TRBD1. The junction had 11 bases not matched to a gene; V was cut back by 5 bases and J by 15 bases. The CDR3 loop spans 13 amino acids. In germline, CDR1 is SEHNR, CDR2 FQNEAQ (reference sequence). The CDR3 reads CASSPDQQGAWYF. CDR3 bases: TGTGCCAGCAGCCCGGATCAACAGGGGGCATGGTACTTC. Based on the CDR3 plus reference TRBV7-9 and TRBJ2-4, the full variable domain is DTGVSQNPRHKITKRGQNVTFRCDPISEHNRLYWYRQTLGQGPEFLTYFQNEAQLEKSRLLSDRFSAERPKGSFSTLEIQRTEQGDSAMYLCASSPDQQGAWYFGAGTRLSVL.

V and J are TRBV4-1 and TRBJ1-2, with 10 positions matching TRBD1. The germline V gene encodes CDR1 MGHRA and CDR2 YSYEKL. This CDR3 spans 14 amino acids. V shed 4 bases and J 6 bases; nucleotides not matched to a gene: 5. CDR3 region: CASSRMTGGHGYTF. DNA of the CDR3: TGCGCCAGCAGCCGAATGACAGGGGGCCATGGCTACACCTTC.

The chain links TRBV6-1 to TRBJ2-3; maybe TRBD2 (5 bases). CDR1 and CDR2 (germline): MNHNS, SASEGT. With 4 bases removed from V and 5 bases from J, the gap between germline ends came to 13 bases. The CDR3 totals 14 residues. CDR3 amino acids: CASSGEGTIDTQYF. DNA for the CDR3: TGTGCCAGCAGTGGCGAGGGAACAATAGATACGCAGTATTTT.

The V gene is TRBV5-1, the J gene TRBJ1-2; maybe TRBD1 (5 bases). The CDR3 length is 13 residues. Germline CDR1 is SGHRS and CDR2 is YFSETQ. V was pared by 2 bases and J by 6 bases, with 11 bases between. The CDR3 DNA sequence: TGCGCCAGCAGCTTATTTCAAGGGGATGGCTACACCTTC. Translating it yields CASSLFQGDGYTF.

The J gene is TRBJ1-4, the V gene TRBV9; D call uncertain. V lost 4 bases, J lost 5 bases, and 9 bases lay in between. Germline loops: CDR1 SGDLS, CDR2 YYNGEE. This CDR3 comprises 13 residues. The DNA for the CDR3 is TGTGCCAGCAGCACCGACGGGAATGAAAAACTGTTTTTT. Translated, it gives CASSTDGNEKLFF. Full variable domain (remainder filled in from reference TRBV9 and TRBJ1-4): DSGVTQTPKHLITATGQRVTLRCSPRSGDLSVYWYQQSLDQGLQFLIQYYNGEERAKGNILERFSAQQFPDLHSELNLSSLELGDSALYFCASSTDGNEKLFFGSGTQLSVL.

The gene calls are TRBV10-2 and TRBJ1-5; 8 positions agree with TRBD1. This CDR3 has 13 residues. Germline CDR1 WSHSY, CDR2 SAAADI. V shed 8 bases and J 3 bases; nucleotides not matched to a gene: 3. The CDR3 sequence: CASRQGFNQPQHF. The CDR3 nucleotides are TGCGCCAGCCGACAGGGGTTCAATCAGCCCCAGCATTTT.